This TCR beta chain was profiled in a study of blood T cell repertoires in COVID-19. Looking at the study overall: Spain, Italy and the United States supplied samples that represented acute and convalescent COVID-19.

Trimming removed 3 bases at V and 0 bases at J, with 8 bases between. Per the germline V gene, CDR1 is SSHAT and CDR2 is FNYEAQ (reference sequence). The CDR3 consists of 15 residues. How the authors handled the data: Amplified reference gene primers provided the basis for estimating nucleated cell counts. The protocol was immunoSEQ multiplex PCR, while the TCRdb copy is restricted to in-frame clones and leaves out a portion. D and trimming come from the DNA, and the V and J calls and clone size come from that table. Found here are about 270,000 clones, approximately 91% of them singletons; the top ten hold approximately 2.4%. Adults between roughly 18 and 89 years of age took part from about two dozen US areas. Cohorts were based on clinical histories the participants reported.

The chain joins TRBV7-7 to TRBJ2-2; no clear D. The sequenced sample consisted of PBMCs or T cells enriched from blood (not recorded which). The source is a woman aged 40 to 55 with acute COVID-19. CDR3 region: CASSLSPANTGELFF. Written as DNA, the CDR3 is TGTGCCAGCAGCTTGTCCCCCGCGAACACCGGGGAGCTGTTTTTT.